These 3 T cell receptor beta chains came from one sample sequenced in a study of glioma-infiltrating T cells after dendritic cell vaccination. The time point was: after dendritic cell vaccination, including at tumor progression/relapse. TCRdb's copy holds only in-frame clones and misses some; the assay was immunoSEQ multiplex PCR. The data hold under 130,000 clones, with around 90% observed a single time. Sequenced here: blood, sampled after dendritic cell vaccination. The source of these receptors is a human donor with glioblastoma.

The DNA of the CDR3 is TGTGCCAGCAGTTCTGGGACTAGAACTTCCGAGCAGTTCTTC. It translates to CASSSGTRTSEQFF. The rearrangement joins TRBV27 to TRBJ2-1; 8 bases map to TRBD2. The CDR3 has 14 residues. With 4 bases clipped from V and 10 bases from J, the junction kept 9 bases outside the gene matches. CDR1 and CDR2 (germline): MNHEY, SMNVEV (reference sequence).

J is TRBJ2-7 and V is TRBV4-1; D is perhaps TRBD2 (5 bases). The CDR3 consists of 13 residues. Germline V gene sequence: CDR1 MGHRA, CDR2 YSYEKL. The V end lost 1 base, the J end lost 6 bases, and 10 bases lay between the germline ends. The CDR3 protein is CASSQVSTSEQYF. Here the CDR3 DNA reads TGCGCCAGCAGCCAAGTGTCAACTAGCGAGCAGTACTTC.

The table lists this clone with a few counts. This rearrangement joins TRBV30 to TRBJ1-1, with D unclear. The CDR3 spans 11 residues. CDR1 is GTSNPN, CDR2 SVGIG, per germline (reference sequence). With 5 bases removed from V and 2 bases from J, the gap between germline ends came to 6 bases. The CDR3 region has the DNA TGTGCCTGGGGAGGTAACACTGAAGCTTTCTTT. Encoded protein: CAWGGNTEAFF.